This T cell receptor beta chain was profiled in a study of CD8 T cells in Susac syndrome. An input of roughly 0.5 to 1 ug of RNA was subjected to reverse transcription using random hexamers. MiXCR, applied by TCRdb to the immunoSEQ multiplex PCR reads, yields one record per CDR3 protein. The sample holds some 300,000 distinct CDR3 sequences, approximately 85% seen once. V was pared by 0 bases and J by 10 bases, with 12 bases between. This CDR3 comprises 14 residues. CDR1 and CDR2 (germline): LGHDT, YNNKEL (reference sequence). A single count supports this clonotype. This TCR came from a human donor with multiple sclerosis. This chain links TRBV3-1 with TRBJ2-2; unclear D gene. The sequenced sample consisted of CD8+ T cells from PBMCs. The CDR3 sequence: CASSQDPGPQELFF. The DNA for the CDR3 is TGTGCCAGCAGCCAAGATCCGGGCCCTCAGGAGCTGTTTTTT.